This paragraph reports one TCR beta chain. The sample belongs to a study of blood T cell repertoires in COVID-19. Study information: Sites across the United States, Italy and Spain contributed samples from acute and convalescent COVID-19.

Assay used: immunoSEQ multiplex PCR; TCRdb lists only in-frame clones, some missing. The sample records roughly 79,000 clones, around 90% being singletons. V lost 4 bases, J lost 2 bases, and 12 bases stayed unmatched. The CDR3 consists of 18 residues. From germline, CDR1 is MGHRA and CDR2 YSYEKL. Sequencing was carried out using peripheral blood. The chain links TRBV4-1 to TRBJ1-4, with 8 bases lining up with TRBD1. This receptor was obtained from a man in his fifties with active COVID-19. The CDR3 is CASSPSQGARITNEKLFF. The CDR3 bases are TGCGCCAGCAGCCCATCGCAGGGGGCGCGGATCACTAATGAAAAACTGTTTTTT.